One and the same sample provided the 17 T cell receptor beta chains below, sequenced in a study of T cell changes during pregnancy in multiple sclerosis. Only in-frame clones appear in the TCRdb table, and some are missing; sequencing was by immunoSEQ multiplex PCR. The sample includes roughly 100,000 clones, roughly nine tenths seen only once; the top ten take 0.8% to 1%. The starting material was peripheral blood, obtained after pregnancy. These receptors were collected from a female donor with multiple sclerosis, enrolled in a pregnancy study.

The CDR3 loop is CASSGYVQGADTQYF. CDR3 sequence (DNA): TGTGCCAGCAGCGGCTACGTACAGGGGGCGGATACGCAGTATTTT. The chain carries TRBV12-1 and TRBJ2-3; the table's D call of TRBD1 was not tested on the DNA. TRBV12-1 is tagged as a pseudogene. The CDR3 runs to 15 residues.

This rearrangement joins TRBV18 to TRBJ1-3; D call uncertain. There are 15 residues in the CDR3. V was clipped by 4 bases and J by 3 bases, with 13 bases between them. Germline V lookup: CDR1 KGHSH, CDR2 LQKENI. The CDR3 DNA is TGTGCCAGCTCACGTGAAATTACTTTTGGAAACACCATATATTTT. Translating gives CASSREITFGNTIYF.

DNA for the CDR3: TGCGCCAGCACTGCGCACAATGAGCAGTTCTTC. This codes for CASTAHNEQFF. The genes are TRBV5-1 and TRBJ2-1, with D hard to call. Per the germline V gene, CDR1 is SGHRS and CDR2 is YFSETQ. V dropped 6 bases and J dropped 5 bases, with 6 bases sitting between them. CDR3 size: 11 residues.

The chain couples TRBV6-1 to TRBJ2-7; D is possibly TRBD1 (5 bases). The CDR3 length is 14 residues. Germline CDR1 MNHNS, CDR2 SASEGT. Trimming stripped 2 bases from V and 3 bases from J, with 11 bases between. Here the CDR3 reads CASSEFATVYEQYF. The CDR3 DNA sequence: TGTGCCAGCAGTGAATTTGCGACAGTCTACGAGCAGTACTTC.

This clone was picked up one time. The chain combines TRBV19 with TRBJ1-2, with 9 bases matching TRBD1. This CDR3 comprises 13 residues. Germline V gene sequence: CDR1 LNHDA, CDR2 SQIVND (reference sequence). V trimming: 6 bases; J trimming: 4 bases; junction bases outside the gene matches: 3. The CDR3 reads CASRETGGYGYTF. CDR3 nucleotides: TGTGCCAGTAGAGAGACAGGGGGCTATGGCTACACCTTC.

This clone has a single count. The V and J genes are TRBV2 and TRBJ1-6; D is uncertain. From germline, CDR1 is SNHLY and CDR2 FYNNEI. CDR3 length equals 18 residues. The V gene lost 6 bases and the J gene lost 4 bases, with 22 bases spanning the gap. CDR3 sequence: CASRDKTYPRLYNSPLHF. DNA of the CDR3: TGTGCCAGCAGAGACAAGACATACCCCCGGCTTTATAATTCACCCCTCCACTTT.

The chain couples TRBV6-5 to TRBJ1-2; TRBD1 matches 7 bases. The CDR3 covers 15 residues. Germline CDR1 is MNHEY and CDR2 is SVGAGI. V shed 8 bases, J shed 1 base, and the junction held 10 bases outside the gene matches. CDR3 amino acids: CASGVDRAFNYGYTF. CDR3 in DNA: TGTGCCAGCGGCGTCGACAGGGCTTTTAACTATGGCTACACCTTC.

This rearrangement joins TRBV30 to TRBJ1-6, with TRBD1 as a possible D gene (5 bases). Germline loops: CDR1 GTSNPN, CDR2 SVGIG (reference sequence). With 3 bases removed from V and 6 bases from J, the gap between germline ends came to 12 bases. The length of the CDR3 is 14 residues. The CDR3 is CAWSPGGANSPLHF. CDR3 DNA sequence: TGTGCCTGGAGCCCCGGAGGGGCTAATTCACCCCTCCACTTT. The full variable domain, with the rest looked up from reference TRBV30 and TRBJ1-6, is SQTIHQWPATLVQPVGSPLSLECTVEGTSNPNLYWYRQAAGRGLQLLFYSVGIGQISSEVPQNLSASRPQDRQFILSSKKLLLSDSGFYLCAWSPGGANSPLHFGNGTRLTVT.

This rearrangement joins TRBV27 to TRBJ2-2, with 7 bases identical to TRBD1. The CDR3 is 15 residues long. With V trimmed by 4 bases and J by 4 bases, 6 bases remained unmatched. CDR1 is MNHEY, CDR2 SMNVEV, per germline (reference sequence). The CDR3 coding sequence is TGTGCCAGCAGTTCGACAGGGTTGAGCACCGGGGAGCTGTTTTTT. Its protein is CASSSTGLSTGELFF.

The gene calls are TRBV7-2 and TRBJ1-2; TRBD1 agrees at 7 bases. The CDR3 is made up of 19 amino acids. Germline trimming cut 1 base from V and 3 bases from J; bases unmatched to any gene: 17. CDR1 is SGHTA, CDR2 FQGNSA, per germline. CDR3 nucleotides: TGTGCCAGCAGCTTAGAGGCCCTTCCCAGGGGGTGGGTCGACTATGGCTACACCTTC. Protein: CASSLEALPRGWVDYGYTF. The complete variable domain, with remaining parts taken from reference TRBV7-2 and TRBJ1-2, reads GAGVSQSPSNKVTEKGKDVELRCDPISGHTALYWYRQSLGQGLEFLIYFQGNSAPDKSGLPSDRFSAERTGGSVSTLTIQRTQQEDSAVYLCASSLEALPRGWVDYGYTFGSGTRLTVV.

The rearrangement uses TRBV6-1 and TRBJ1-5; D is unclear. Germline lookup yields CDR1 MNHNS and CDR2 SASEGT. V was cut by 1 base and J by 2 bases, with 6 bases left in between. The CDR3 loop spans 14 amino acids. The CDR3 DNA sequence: TGTGCCAGCAGTGAAGGGCTGGGCAATCAGCCCCAGCATTTT. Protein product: CASSEGLGNQPQHF.

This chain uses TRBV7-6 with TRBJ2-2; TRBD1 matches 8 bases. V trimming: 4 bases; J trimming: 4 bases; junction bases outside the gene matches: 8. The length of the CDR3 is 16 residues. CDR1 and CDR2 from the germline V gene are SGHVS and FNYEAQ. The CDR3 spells CASSYQSRGLTGELFF. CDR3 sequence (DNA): TGTGCCAGCAGCTACCAATCCAGGGGGCTCACCGGGGAGCTGTTTTTT.

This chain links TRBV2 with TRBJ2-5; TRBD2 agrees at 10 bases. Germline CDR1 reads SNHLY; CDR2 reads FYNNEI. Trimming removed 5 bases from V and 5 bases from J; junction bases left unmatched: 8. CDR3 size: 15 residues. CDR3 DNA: TGTGCCAGCAGTCTAATAGCGGGGGGCGAGGAGACCCAGTACTTC. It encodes CASSLIAGGEETQYF.

For the CDR3, the DNA is TGTGCCAGCAGTGAATTTGCGGCTAGCGGGGGTATCGCAGATACGCAGTATTTT. This codes for CASSEFAASGGIADTQYF. The chain links TRBV2 to TRBJ2-3, with 10 bases lining up with TRBD2. The trim removed 2 bases at V and 4 bases at J, leaving 12 bases unmatched. CDR3 length: 18 residues. Per germline, CDR1 SNHLY and CDR2 FYNNEI.

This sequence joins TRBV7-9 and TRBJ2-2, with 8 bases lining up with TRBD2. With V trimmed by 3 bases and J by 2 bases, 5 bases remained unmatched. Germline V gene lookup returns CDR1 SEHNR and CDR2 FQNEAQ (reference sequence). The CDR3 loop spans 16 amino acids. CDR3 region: CASSFNAGGNTGELFF. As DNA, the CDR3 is TGTGCCAGCAGCTTCAATGCGGGGGGAAACACCGGGGAGCTGTTTTTT.

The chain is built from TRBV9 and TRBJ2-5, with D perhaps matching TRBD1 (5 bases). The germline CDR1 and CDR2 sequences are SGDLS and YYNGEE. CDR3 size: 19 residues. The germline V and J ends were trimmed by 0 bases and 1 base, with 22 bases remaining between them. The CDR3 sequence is CASSVESRVPELFQETQYF. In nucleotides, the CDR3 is TGTGCCAGCAGCGTAGAATCCAGGGTGCCAGAATTATTCCAAGAGACCCAGTACTTC.

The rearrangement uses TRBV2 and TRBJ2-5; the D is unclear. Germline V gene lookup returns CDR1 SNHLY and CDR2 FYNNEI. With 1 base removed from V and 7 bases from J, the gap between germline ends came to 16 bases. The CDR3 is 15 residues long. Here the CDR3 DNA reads TGTGCCAGCAGTGAAGAGGCATTGGGTCGCGGGACCCAGTACTTC. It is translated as CASSEEALGRGTQYF.